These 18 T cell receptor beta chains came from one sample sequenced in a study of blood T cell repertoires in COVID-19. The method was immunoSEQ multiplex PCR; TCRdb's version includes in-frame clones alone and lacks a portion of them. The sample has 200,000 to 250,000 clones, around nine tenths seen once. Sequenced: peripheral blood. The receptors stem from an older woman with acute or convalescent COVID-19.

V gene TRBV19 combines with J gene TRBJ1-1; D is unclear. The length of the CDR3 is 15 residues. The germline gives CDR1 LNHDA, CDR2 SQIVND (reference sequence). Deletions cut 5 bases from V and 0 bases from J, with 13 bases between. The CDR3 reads CASSPPRLMNTEAFF. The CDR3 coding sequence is TGTGCCAGTAGTCCCCCCCGACTGATGAACACTGAAGCTTTCTTT.

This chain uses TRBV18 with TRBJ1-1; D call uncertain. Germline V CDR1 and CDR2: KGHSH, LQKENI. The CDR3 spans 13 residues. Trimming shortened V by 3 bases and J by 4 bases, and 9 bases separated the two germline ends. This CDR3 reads CASSPERSTEAFF. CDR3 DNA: TGTGCCAGCTCACCGGAGAGGAGCACTGAAGCTTTCTTT.

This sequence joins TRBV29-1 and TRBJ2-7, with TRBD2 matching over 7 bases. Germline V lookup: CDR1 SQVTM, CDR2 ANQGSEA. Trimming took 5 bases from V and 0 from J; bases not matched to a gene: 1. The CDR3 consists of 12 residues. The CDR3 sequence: CSVWGGSYEQYF. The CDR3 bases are TGCAGCGTTTGGGGGGGCTCCTACGAGCAGTACTTC.

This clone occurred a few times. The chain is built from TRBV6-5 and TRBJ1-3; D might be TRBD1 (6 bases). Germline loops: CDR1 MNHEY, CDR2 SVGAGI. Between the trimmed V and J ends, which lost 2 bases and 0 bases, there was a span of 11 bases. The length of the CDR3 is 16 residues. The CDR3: CASSYRQGYSGNTIYF. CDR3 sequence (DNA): TGTGCCAGCAGTTACCGGCAGGGGTACTCTGGAAACACCATATATTTT.

The CDR3 DNA follows: TGTGCCAGCAGCTTAGCCCTGGGGACTCGCGGAGATACGCAGTATTTT. As protein: CASSLALGTRGDTQYF. The V and J genes are TRBV7-2 and TRBJ2-3; the D gene is possibly TRBD2 (6 bases). Germline assignment: CDR1 SGHTA and CDR2 FQGNSA. There are 16 residues in the CDR3. V was shortened by 0 bases and J by 5 bases, with 15 bases between the two germline ends.

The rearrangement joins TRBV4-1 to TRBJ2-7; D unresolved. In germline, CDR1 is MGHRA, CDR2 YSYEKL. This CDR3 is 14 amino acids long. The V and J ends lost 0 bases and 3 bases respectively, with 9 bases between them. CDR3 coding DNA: TGCGCCAGCAGCCAAGACGCCAGTTACTACGAGCAGTACTTC. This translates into CASSQDASYYEQYF.

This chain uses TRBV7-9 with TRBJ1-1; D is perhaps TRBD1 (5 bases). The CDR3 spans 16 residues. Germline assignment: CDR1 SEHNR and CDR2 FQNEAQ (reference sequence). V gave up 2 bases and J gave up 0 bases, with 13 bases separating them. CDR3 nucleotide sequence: TGTGCCAGCAGCTTAACTGGGGGAGGAATGAACACTGAAGCTTTCTTT. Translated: CASSLTGGGMNTEAFF.

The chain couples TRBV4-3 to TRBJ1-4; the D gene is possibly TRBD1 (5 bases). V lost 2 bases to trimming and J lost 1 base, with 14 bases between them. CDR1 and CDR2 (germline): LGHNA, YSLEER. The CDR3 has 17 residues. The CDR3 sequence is CASSQLARRGTNEKLFF. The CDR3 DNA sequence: TGCGCCAGCAGCCAATTAGCCAGAAGGGGAACTAATGAAAAACTGTTTTTT.

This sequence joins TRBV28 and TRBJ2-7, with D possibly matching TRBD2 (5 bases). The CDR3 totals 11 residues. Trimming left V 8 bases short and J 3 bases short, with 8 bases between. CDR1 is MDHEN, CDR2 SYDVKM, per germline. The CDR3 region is CASYGNYEQYF. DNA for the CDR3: TGTGCCAGCTACGGGAACTACGAGCAGTACTTC. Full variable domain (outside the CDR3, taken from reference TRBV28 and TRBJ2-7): DVKVTQSSRYLVKRTGEKVFLECVQDMDHENMFWYRQDPGLGLRLIYFSYDVKMKEKGDIPEGYSVSREKKERFSLILESASTNQTSMYLCASYGNYEQYFGPGTRLTVT.

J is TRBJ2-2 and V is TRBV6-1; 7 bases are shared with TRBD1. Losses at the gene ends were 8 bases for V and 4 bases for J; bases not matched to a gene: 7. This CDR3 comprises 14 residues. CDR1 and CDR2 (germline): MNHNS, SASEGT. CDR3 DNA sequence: TGTGCCAGCGTTAGACAGGGTAGCACCGGGGAGCTGTTTTTT. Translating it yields CASVRQGSTGELFF.

CDR3: CATSRDRAGPKDEQYF. The CDR3 DNA is TGTGCCACCAGCAGAGATCGCGCAGGGCCAAAAGACGAGCAGTACTTC. The rearrangement joins TRBV15 to TRBJ2-7, with a possible D match to TRBD1 (5 bases). The CDR3 is 16 residues long. Trimming removed 0 bases at V and 5 bases at J, with 17 bases between. CDR1 and CDR2 from the germline V gene are LNHNV and YYDKDF (reference sequence).

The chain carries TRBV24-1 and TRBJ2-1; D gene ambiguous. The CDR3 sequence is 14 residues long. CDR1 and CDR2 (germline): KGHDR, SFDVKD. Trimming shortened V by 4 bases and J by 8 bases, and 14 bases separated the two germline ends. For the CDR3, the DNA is TGTGCCACCAGTGACACCACCACATTGCATGAGCAGTTCTTC. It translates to CATSDTTTLHEQFF.

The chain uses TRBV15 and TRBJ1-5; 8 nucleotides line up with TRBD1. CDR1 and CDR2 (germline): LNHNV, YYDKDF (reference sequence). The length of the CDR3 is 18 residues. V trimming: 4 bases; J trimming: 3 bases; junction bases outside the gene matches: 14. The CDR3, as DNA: TGTGCCACCAGCATAGACAGGGGCGCGCCCACCCTCAATCAGCCCCAGCATTTT. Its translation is CATSIDRGAPTLNQPQHF. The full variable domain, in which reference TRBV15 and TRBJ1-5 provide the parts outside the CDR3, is DAMVIQNPRYQVTQFGKPVTLSCSQTLNHNVMYWYQQKSSQAPKLLFHYYDKDFNNEADTPDNFQSRRPNTSFCFLDIRSPGLGDTAMYLCATSIDRGAPTLNQPQHFGDGTRLSIL.

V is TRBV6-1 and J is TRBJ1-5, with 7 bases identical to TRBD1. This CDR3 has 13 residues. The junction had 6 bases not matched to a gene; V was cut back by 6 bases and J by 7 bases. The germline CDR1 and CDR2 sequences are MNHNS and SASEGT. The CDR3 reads CASRTGTEQPQHF. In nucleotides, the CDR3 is TGTGCCAGCAGAACCGGGACAGAGCAGCCCCAGCATTTT.

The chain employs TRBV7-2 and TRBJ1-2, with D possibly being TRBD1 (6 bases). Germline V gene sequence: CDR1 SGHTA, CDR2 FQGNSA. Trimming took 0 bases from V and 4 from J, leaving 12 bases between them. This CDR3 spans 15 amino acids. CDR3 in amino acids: CASSLAGGGGYGYTF. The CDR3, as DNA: TGTGCCAGCAGCTTAGCTGGGGGCGGAGGCTATGGCTACACCTTC.

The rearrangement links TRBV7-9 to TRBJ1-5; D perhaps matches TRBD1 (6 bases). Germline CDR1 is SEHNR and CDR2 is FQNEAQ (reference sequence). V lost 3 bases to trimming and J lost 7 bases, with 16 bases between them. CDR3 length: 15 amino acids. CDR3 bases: TGTGCCAGCAGCTTGGATGGGGGCAGAGGACAGCCCCAGCATTTT. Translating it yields CASSLDGGRGQPQHF.

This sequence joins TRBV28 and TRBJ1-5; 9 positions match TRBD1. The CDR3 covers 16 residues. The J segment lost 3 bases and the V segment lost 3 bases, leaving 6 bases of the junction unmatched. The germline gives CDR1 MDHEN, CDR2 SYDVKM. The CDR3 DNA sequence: TGTGCCAGCAGTTTTTTGGGACAGGGTTTCAATCAGCCCCAGCATTTT. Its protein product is CASSFLGQGFNQPQHF.

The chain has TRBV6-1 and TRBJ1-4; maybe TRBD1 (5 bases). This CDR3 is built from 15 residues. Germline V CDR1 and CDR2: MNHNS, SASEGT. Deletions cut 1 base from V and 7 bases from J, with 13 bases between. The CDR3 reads CASSEERAGPEKLFF. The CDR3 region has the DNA TGTGCCAGCAGTGAAGAAAGGGCAGGGCCTGAAAAACTGTTTTTT.